This T cell receptor beta chain emerged from a study of control samples from healthy donors and cancer patients. The CDR3 spans 13 residues. With 6 bases removed from V and 0 bases from J, the gap between germline ends came to 9 bases. The V gene's germline CDR1 is MNHEY and CDR2 SVGAGI. Sequencing used immunoSEQ multiplex PCR; TCRdb keeps in-frame clones, though not all of them. The data show over 45,000 clones, around nine tenths seen once. The chain links TRBV6-5 to TRBJ2-7; D may be TRBD2 (5 bases). The sequenced sample consisted of PBMCs. The sequence was obtained from a man between 25 and 39 years old with colorectal cancer. Written as DNA, the CDR3 is TGTGCCAGCAGCCGGGAACGCTCCTACGAGCAGTACTTC. Protein: CASSRERSYEQYF.